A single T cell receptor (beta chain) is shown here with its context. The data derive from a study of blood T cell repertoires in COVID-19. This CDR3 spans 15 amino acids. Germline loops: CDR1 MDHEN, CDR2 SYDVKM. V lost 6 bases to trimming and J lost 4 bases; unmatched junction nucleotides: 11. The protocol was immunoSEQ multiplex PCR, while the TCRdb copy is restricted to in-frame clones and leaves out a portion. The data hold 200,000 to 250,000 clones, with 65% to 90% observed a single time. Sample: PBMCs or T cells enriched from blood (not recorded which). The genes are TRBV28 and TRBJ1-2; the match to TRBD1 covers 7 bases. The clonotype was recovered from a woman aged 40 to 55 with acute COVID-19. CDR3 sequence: CASRPRTGRSYGYTF. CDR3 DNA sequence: TGTGCCAGCAGGCCTAGGACAGGAAGGAGCTATGGCTACACCTTC.